This T cell receptor beta chain was captured in a study of T cells after yellow fever vaccination. With respect to this clonotype: The antigen is undetermined.

Study-wide results and caveats: Clonotypes shared by both compartments, CD4 and CD8, made up a small share. Reappearance after the booster was seen for most primary-vaccination clones, at 96% CD4 and around 90% CD8. Although the secondary response was weaker, it peaked faster, at day 5 versus 15.

5'RACE template switching generated TCR cDNA, adding a universal primer site and UMIs. TCRdb redid the calling of the 5' RACE reads with MiXCR, one entry per CDR3 protein. This sample has approximately 300,000 distinct CDR3 sequences, with 8.7% found just once. The sample here was PBMCs, taken on the day of the first yellow fever vaccination. The TCR comes from a man aged 18 to 29 who received the YFV17D yellow fever vaccine.

Written as DNA, the CDR3 is TGCGCCAGCAGCCATGGCTCGGGACAGCGGGGCACTGAAGCTTTCTTT. This encodes CASSHGSGQRGTEAFF. The chain employs TRBV4-1 and TRBJ1-1, with TRBD1 matching over 7 bases. This CDR3 contains 16 residues. J was trimmed by 4 bases and V by 3 bases; bases with no gene match: 11. CDR1 is MGHRA and CDR2 is YSYEKL in the germline V gene.